This T cell receptor (beta chain) was sequenced for a study of early T cells in non-severe SARS-CoV-2 infection (dated by TCRdb to about 2021). With regard to the full study: Because TCR sequencing relied on bulk RNA taken from unsorted whole blood, pairing of alpha and beta chains was not possible.

This clonotype was observed a handful of times. The antigen this receptor binds is unknown. No clone much larger than this one lies a single base away; base qualities are absent. Set within a cohort of healthcare workers in London, UK, this nested case-control study involved weekly PCR testing of nasopharyngeal swabs along with blood sampling. Healthcare workers were recruited during the week of the UK lockdown, between 23 and 31 March 2020, and followed weekly for up to 16 weeks. The investigation overall reported the following: VDJdb matching was skewed toward anti-spike CD8 responses and likely underestimated virus-specific expansions by missing private and CD4 specificities.

The receptor library was made with 5' RACE. The reads were generated on a NextSeq 500. In the TCR library protocol, unique molecular identifiers were attached to individual cDNA molecules to correct for PCR bias and sequencing error. Sequencing covered both TCR alpha and beta chains, and within each sample the abundances of alpha and beta sequences were tightly co-correlated. Per the authors' processing: V gene, J gene and CDR3 annotation of TCR sequences was performed with Decombinator V4. Expanded TCRs were defined as changing significantly between any two time points under a Poisson model with p below 0.0001. TCR abundances were normalised to the total number of TCRs sequenced per sample and expressed as counts per million. A search of VDJdb, accessed on 1 November 2021, was run for TCRs annotated to CMV, EBV and SARS-CoV-2, with TCRs annotated for multiple antigens excluded. Using fastp at Q25 and MiXCR, TCRdb reprocessed the public reads and kept productive beta chains. Each CDR3 protein appears once, grouped with its most common genes and DNA. The V and J calls follow TCRdb's processing rather than the paper's. The sample data list around 62,000 distinct CDR3 sequences, and roughly 12% of these were observed just once. The ten largest make up roughly 3.4% of the sample.

The sequenced sample consisted of whole blood. The origin of this receptor is an adult who was a healthcare worker with PCR-confirmed SARS-CoV-2 infection or an uninfected control (not recorded which).

The nucleotides are TGTGCCAGCAGCGAAGGGACGGAAAACTATGGCTACACCTTC. The encoded protein is CASSEGTENYGYTF. The rearranged segments are TRBV9 and TRBJ1-2; TRBD1 could be the D gene, as 5 bases match. From the germline V gene, CDR1 is SGDLS and CDR2 is YYNGEE. Reading from cysteine to phenylalanine, the CDR3 counts 14 amino acids. Only CDR3 DNA is held: 42 bases, read in frame from base 1. V is pared back by 3 bases and J by 2 bases, with 11 bases lying between the germline termini.